The next 10 T cell receptor beta chains were all read from a single sample in a study of T cell repertoires in cytomegalovirus infection. MiXCR, applied by TCRdb to the reads, yields one record per CDR3 protein. The data contain under 350,000 distinct CDR3 sequences, about a tenth of them singletons. The sequencing sample was made of PBMCs. These receptors were obtained from a human donor in good health (CMV status not recorded). Some clones in this sample may be carry-over from other donors' samples.

This clonotype was counted between two and nine times. The chain uses TRBV5-1 and TRBJ2-5; D possibly corresponds to TRBD2 (6 bases). The CDR3 contains 14 residues. The ends were cut back, 5 bases at V and 5 bases at J, with 16 bases in the middle. Germline CDR1 SGHRS, CDR2 YFSETQ. The CDR3 protein is CASSPNDGGETQYF. CDR3 nucleotide sequence: TGCGCCAGCAGTCCTAACGACGGGGGTGAGACCCAGTACTTC.

This clonotype was picked up a small number of times. The J gene is TRBJ2-2, the V gene TRBV13; TRBD1 is a possible D gene (6 bases). Trimming pared 6 bases from V and 2 bases from J, leaving 13 bases between. Germline V gene lookup returns CDR1 PRHDT and CDR2 FYEKMQ (reference sequence). This CDR3 contains 15 residues. The CDR3 DNA follows: TGTGCCAGCAGTCCCTCGACAGGAAACACCGGGGAGCTGTTTTTT. Translation gives CASSPSTGNTGELFF. Combining the CDR3 with reference TRBV13 and TRBJ2-2 gives the whole variable domain AAGVIQSPRHLIKEKRETATLKCYPIPRHDTVYWYQQGPGQDPQFLISFYEKMQSDKGSIPDRFSAQQFSDYHSELNMSSLELGDSALYFCASSPSTGNTGELFFGEGSRLTVL.

This clonotype occurred a few times. The chain combines TRBV29-1 with TRBJ2-3, with D tentatively TRBD1 or TRBD2 (5 bases each). Trimming shortened V by 4 bases and J by 0 bases, and 11 bases separated the two germline ends. Germline V gene lookup returns CDR1 SQVTM and CDR2 ANQGSEA. This CDR3 region has 14 residues. CDR3 region: CSVGGRLSTDTQYF. The CDR3 DNA reads TGCAGCGTTGGGGGGAGATTAAGCACAGATACGCAGTATTTT.

This clonotype was found once. V gene TRBV29-1 combines with J gene TRBJ1-5; the match to TRBD1 covers 11 bases. Germline V lookup: CDR1 SQVTM, CDR2 ANQGSEA. The CDR3 length is 14 residues. The V segment lost 6 bases and the J segment 4 bases; nucleotides outside the gene matches: 5. The CDR3 DNA sequence: TGCAGCGTCAGGGGGACAGGGGGGAATCAGCCCCAGCATTTT. Encoded protein: CSVRGTGGNQPQHF.

This clonotype has ten or more counts. The chain has TRBV19 and TRBJ1-6, with 8 bases identical to TRBD1. Germline V gives CDR1 LNHDA, CDR2 SQIVND (reference sequence). With 6 bases clipped from V and 0 bases from J, the junction kept 4 bases outside the gene matches. The CDR3 has 16 amino acids. CDR3 coding DNA: TGTGCCAGTAGCCGGGACAGGAGCTCCTATAATTCACCCCTCCACTTT. Translated: CASSRDRSSYNSPLHF. The full variable domain, with the rest looked up from reference TRBV19 and TRBJ1-6, is DGGITQSPKYLFRKEGQNVTLSCEQNLNHDAMYWYRQDPGQGLRLIYYSQIVNDFQKGDIAEGYSVSREKKESFPLTVTSAQKNPTAFYLCASSRDRSSYNSPLHFGNGTRLTVT.

This clonotype has a count of ten or more. The chain links TRBV7-9 to TRBJ2-3, with 9 positions matching TRBD1. Germline CDR1 reads SEHNR; CDR2 reads FQNEAQ (reference sequence). V lost 1 base and J lost 5; bases outside the gene matches: 4. CDR3 length equals 15 residues. The CDR3 region has the DNA TGTGCCAGCAGCTTAGTCTACAGGGGGCAAGATACGCAGTATTTT. Its translation is CASSLVYRGQDTQYF. Together with reference TRBV7-9 and TRBJ2-3, the CDR3 gives the full variable domain: DTGVSQNPRHKITKRGQNVTFRCDPISEHNRLYWYRQTLGQGPEFLTYFQNEAQLEKSRLLSDRFSAERPKGSFSTLEIQRTEQGDSAMYLCASSLVYRGQDTQYFGPGTRLTVL.

Ten or more counts support this clonotype. V is TRBV5-8 and J is TRBJ2-5; D ambiguous. This CDR3 is built from 13 residues. V lost 6 bases and J 3 bases, leaving 12 bases between the germline ends. CDR1 SGHTS and CDR2 YDEGEE come from the germline V gene. This chain's CDR3 is CASTRVREETQYF. The CDR3 DNA reads TGTGCCAGCACCCGTGTCAGAGAAGAGACCCAGTACTTC.

This clonotype was seen a few times. The gene calls are TRBV5-1 and TRBJ2-1; 8 nucleotides line up with TRBD1. The CDR3 covers 16 residues. With 1 base clipped from V and 4 bases from J, the junction kept 7 bases outside the gene matches. The germline gives CDR1 SGHRS, CDR2 YFSETQ. The CDR3 region is CASSLSDRDPYNEQFF. CDR3 DNA sequence: TGCGCCAGCAGCTTGTCGGACAGGGACCCATACAATGAGCAGTTCTTC. Full variable domain (rest looked up from reference TRBV5-1 and TRBJ2-1): KAGVTQTPRYLIKTRGQQVTLSCSPISGHRSVSWYQQTPGQGLQFLFEYFSETQRNKGNFPGRFSGRQFSNSRSEMNVSTLELGDSALYLCASSLSDRDPYNEQFFGPGTRLTVL.

The chain has TRBV20-1 and TRBJ2-7; D call uncertain. Deletions cut 4 bases from V and 5 bases from J, with 15 bases between. CDR3 length: 13 amino acids. Germline lookup yields CDR1 DFQATT and CDR2 SNEGSKA (reference sequence). DNA for the CDR3: TGCAGTGCTACCGTGGGCATCAGGAACGAGCAGTACGTC. Its protein is CSATVGIRNEQYV.

This rearrangement joins TRBV20-1 to TRBJ1-2; D is ambiguous. V was trimmed by 5 bases and J by 8 bases, leaving 12 bases between them. CDR3 length: 11 residues. CDR1 is DFQATT and CDR2 is SNEGSKA in the germline V gene (reference sequence). The CDR3: CSASDNSGYTF. The CDR3 coding sequence is TGCAGTGCTTCCGATAACAGCGGCTACACCTTC.